This TCR beta chain was recovered during a study of human T cells and chemical hapten exposure. CDR3 length equals 16 residues. The V and J ends lost 2 bases and 2 bases, in that order; junction bases with no gene match: 4. Germline V gene sequence: CDR1 MNHEY, CDR2 SVGAGI. The time point is: pre-sensitization, week 0. Treatment noted: therapeutic diphenylcyclopropenone sensitization with weekly scalp DPC. During construction of the library, unique molecular identifiers were attached to individual cDNA molecules for quantitative, reproducible TCR counting. In TCRdb, the RACE reads were re-called with MiXCR into one record per CDR3 protein. The sample contains tens of thousands of distinct CDR3 sequences, about 9.4% of which appear only once.

J is TRBJ2-1 and V is TRBV6-5; 9 bases align to TRBD2. Sequencing used whole blood, obtained in connection with sensitization to the hapten diphenylcyclopropenone (DPC). This sequence was found in a woman between 40 and 50 years old with alopecia areata. Some clones in this sample may be carry-over from other donors' samples. CDR3 amino acids: CASSYLPSGAYNEQFF. In DNA, the CDR3 is TGTGCCAGCAGTTACCTACCTAGCGGGGCCTACAATGAGCAGTTCTTC.